This entry concerns a single T cell receptor beta chain. Its matching antigen is unknown. This sample stems from a study of T cells after posttransplantation cyclophosphamide. Study results and limitations: Blood and skin or GI T cell repertoires showed limited TRB overlap.

Using immunoSEQ multiplex PCR, the repertoire was profiled, and TCRdb retains in-frame clones only, with some absent. The top ten hold approximately 1.2% of the sample, which has roughly 15,000 clones, 76% seen once. The source material was memory CD4+ T cells sorted from PBMCs. The clonotype was recovered from a man aged 45-65 years.

CDR3 DNA sequence: TGTGCCAGCTCACCAAAGGGGACAGGGGGTGCGGAGACCCAGTACTTC. This translates into CASSPKGTGGAETQYF. This chain uses TRBV18 with TRBJ2-5; 11 bases agree with TRBD1. Trimming took 2 bases from V and 5 from J; bases not matched to a gene: 7. Per the germline V gene, CDR1 is KGHSH and CDR2 is LQKENI. The CDR3 is 16 amino acids.